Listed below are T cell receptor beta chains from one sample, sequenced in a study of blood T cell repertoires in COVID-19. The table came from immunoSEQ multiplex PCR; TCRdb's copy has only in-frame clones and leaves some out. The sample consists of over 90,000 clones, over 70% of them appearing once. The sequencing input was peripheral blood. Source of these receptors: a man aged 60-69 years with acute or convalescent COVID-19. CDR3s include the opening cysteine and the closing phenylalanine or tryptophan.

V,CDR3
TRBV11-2,CASSLTSPGETQYF
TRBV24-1,CATAASGANVLTF
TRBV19,CASSTSGQHYEQYF
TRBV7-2,CASSFADSSYNEQFF
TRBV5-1,CASSLSSGGTGELFF
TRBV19,CASSIRSRMWDREYNEQFF
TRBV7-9,CASSQTTDLGGSYNEQFF
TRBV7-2,CASSLTGYQETQYF
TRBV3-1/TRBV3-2,CASSPHPTVSPETQYF
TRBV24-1,CATSDPLAGGKETQYF
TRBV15,CATSRDRAGGVGEQYF
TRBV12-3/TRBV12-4,CASRRTGLGGYTF
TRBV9,CASSPSPNTEAFF
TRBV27,CASRLGNTEAFF
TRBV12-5,CASGDGKNTEAFF
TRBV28,CASSYRPQVYSNQPQHF
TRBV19,CASSATGTGNTIYF
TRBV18,CASSPLSRTSGRTDTQYF
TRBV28,CASSSPTTGSYGYTF
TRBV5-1,CASSLADRLTGELFF
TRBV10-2,CASSDPAAGSYGYTF
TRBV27,CASNDGLVGEQYF